This entry lists 30 T cell receptor beta chains sequenced from one sample in a study of cytomegalovirus exposure and HLA in healthy donors (dated by TCRdb to 2016 to 2017). The library came from the immunoSEQ multiplex PCR assay. The table was pulled from immuneACCESS by TCRdb, which kept in-frame rearrangements only. Such tables lose some clones; where checked, under half of the loss comes from unresolved V genes, and the rest has no known cause. In all, the sample holds around 250,000 clones, and about 90% of those were seen once. The ten largest clonotypes hold approximately 3% of the sample. Sequencing input: PBMCs. All receptors come from a woman younger than 45 in good health and CMV-seronegative.

This clone was recorded once. The CDR3 nucleotides are TGTGCCAGCAGCCCTCTAGCTAGCTCCTACAATGAGCAGTTCTTC. This sequence encodes CASSPLASSYNEQFF. The rearrangement links TRBV6-5 to TRBJ2-1; TRBD2 is a possible D gene (5 bases). This CDR3 spans 15 amino acids. Trimming removed 6 bases at V and 0 bases at J, with 12 bases between. Germline values: CDR1 MNHEY, CDR2 SVGAGI.

The rearrangement joins TRBV6-6 to TRBJ2-7; D is perhaps TRBD1 or TRBD2 (5 bases each). The CDR3 consists of 15 residues. Germline CDR1 MNHNY, CDR2 SVGAGI (reference sequence). V was pared by 0 bases and J by 2 bases, with 11 bases between. The CDR3 loop reads CASSYSGDPTYEQYF. Here the CDR3 DNA reads TGTGCCAGCAGTTACTCGGGGGACCCCACCTACGAGCAGTACTTC.

In regard to this clone: Other DNA sequences in the sample encode the same CDR3. The chain carries TRBV27 and TRBJ2-2; D is possibly TRBD1 (6 bases). The germline V gene encodes CDR1 MNHEY and CDR2 SMNVEV (reference sequence). V lost 2 bases and J lost 0, with 7 bases in between. The CDR3 runs 15 residues. Written as DNA, the CDR3 is TGTGCCAGCAGTTTAAGGACAGCGAACACCGGGGAGCTGTTTTTT. Residues: CASSLRTANTGELFF.

The V and J genes are TRBV2 and TRBJ1-1; D perhaps matches TRBD1 (5 bases). There are 13 residues in the CDR3. Trimming stripped 7 bases from V and 2 bases from J, with 11 bases between. Germline CDR1 SNHLY, CDR2 FYNNEI. The DNA for the CDR3 is TGTGCCAGCACGGGACGAGTCAACACTGAAGCTTTCTTT. Its protein product is CASTGRVNTEAFF.

This clone was recorded a few times. The J gene is TRBJ2-7, the V gene TRBV28; TRBD1 matches 7 bases. The V gene end was trimmed by 4 bases and the J gene end by 3 bases; junction bases not matched to a gene: 0. The CDR3 has 12 amino acids. Germline CDR1 reads MDHEN; CDR2 reads SYDVKM. Written as DNA, the CDR3 is TGTGCCAGCAGTTCAGGGGGCTACGAGCAGTACTTC. This sequence encodes CASSSGGYEQYF.

This chain links TRBV30 with TRBJ2-5; tentative D call: TRBD2 (5 bases). Per germline, CDR1 GTSNPN and CDR2 SVGIG (reference sequence). V lost 0 bases and J 5 bases, leaving 7 bases between the germline ends. CDR3 size: 12 residues. This CDR3 is CAWSVQRETQYF. The CDR3 DNA follows: TGTGCCTGGAGTGTACAGCGGGAGACCCAGTACTTC.

This clone was seen once. V is TRBV29-1 and J is TRBJ2-2; D is uncertain. The CDR3 extends over 11 amino acids. The germline V gene encodes CDR1 SQVTM and CDR2 ANQGSEA. V gave up 4 bases and J gave up 6 bases, with 6 bases separating them. Here the CDR3 DNA reads TGCAGCGTTGGGCACCCCGGGGAGCTGTTTTTT. This codes for CSVGHPGELFF.

The chain employs TRBV11-2 and TRBJ2-7, with D tentatively TRBD1 or TRBD2 (6 bases each). The CDR3 length is 14 residues. V gave up 1 base and J gave up 7 bases, with 14 bases separating them. CDR1 and CDR2 from the germline V gene are SGHAT and FQNNGV. CDR3 loop: CASSLARGQGEQYF. The CDR3 bases are TGTGCCAGCAGCTTAGCTCGGGGGCAGGGGGAGCAGTACTTC.

The chain links TRBV4-2 to TRBJ2-7; no definite D call. V shed 1 base and J shed 9 bases, with 7 bases lying between them. The CDR3 contains 11 residues. Germline V gene lookup returns CDR1 LGHNA and CDR2 YNFKEQ. CDR3 sequence: CASSQGGVQYF. The CDR3 DNA reads as TGTGCCAGCAGCCAAGGTGGGGTGCAGTACTTC.

This rearrangement joins TRBV10-3 to TRBJ1-1, with D uncertain. CDR3 length: 12 amino acids. Germline V lookup: CDR1 ENHRY, CDR2 SYGVKD. V dropped 5 bases and J dropped 0 bases, with 4 bases sitting between them. The CDR3 here is CAISPMNTEAFF. DNA for the CDR3: TGTGCCATCAGTCCAATGAACACTGAAGCTTTCTTT.

V is TRBV5-1 and J is TRBJ1-2; possible D gene TRBD1, 6 bases. V was clipped by 3 bases and J by 6 bases, with 15 bases between them. This CDR3 has 14 amino acids. Per germline, CDR1 SGHRS and CDR2 YFSETQ. The CDR3 spells CASSSDRWIDGYTF. In DNA, the CDR3 is TGCGCCAGCAGCTCCGACAGGTGGATCGATGGCTACACCTTC.

This chain connects TRBV2 to TRBJ2-7; 9 bases are shared with TRBD1. V shed 10 bases, J shed 4 bases, and the junction held 8 bases outside the gene matches. The germline V gene encodes CDR1 SNHLY and CDR2 FYNNEI. The CDR3 totals 13 residues. In DNA form, the CDR3 reads TGTGCCACCCACCGGGACAGGGTGTACGAGCAGTACTTC. Protein sequence: CATHRDRVYEQYF.

The V and J genes are TRBV28 and TRBJ2-2, with 8 bases fitting TRBD2. The CDR3 spans 15 residues. Germline V CDR1 and CDR2: MDHEN, SYDVKM. The trim removed 7 bases at V and 1 base at J, leaving 5 bases unmatched. CDR3 residues: CASTLSGVNTGELFF. The CDR3 nucleotides read TGTGCCAGCACGCTTAGCGGGGTGAACACCGGGGAGCTGTTTTTT.

This chain uses TRBV7-2 with TRBJ2-1, with 13 nucleotides matching TRBD2. The trim removed 5 bases at V and 5 bases at J, leaving 3 bases unmatched. Germline CDR1 is SGHTA and CDR2 is FQGNSA. The CDR3 loop spans 15 amino acids. Here the CDR3 DNA reads TGTGCCAGCAGCCCAGGGACTAGCGGGAACAATGAGCAGTTCTTC. It is translated as CASSPGTSGNNEQFF.

The J gene is TRBJ2-7, the V gene TRBV19; TRBD2 matches 9 bases. From germline, CDR1 is LNHDA and CDR2 SQIVND (reference sequence). V was pared by 1 base and J by 2 bases, with 3 bases of the junction left unmatched. CDR3 length: 15 amino acids. CDR3 DNA sequence: TGTGCCAGTAGTATAGGAGCGGGAGGACCCTACGAGCAGTACTTC. This gives the protein CASSIGAGGPYEQYF. The variable domain in full, completed from reference TRBV19 and TRBJ2-7, reads DGGITQSPKYLFRKEGQNVTLSCEQNLNHDAMYWYRQDPGQGLRLIYYSQIVNDFQKGDIAEGYSVSREKKESFPLTVTSAQKNPTAFYLCASSIGAGGPYEQYFGPGTRLTVT.

The rearrangement joins TRBV27 to TRBJ2-2; 10 nucleotides line up with TRBD1. This CDR3 contains 14 residues. Germline V gene lookup returns CDR1 MNHEY and CDR2 SMNVEV (reference sequence). V was clipped by 7 bases and J by 4 bases; unmatched bases: 3. The CDR3 coding sequence is TGTGCCAGCATGTGGACAGGGGGCACCGGGGAGCTGTTTTTT. Its translation: CASMWTGGTGELFF.

The J gene is TRBJ2-5, the V gene TRBV6-1; 9 bases match TRBD1. Germline V gene data show CDR1 as MNHNS and CDR2 as SASEGT. This CDR3 contains 15 residues. Losses at the gene ends were 4 bases for V and 1 base for J; bases not matched to a gene: 4. The CDR3: CASSVTGGGQETQYF. CDR3 DNA sequence: TGTGCCAGCAGTGTGACAGGGGGAGGCCAAGAGACCCAGTACTTC.

The CDR3 protein is CASSQSAGRDHYEQYF. As DNA, the CDR3 is TGCGCCAGCAGTCAATCGGCGGGCAGGGACCACTACGAGCAGTACTTC. The genes are TRBV23-1 and TRBJ2-7, with D possibly called TRBD1 or TRBD2 (5 bases each). TRBV23-1 is an ORF, and what it does is uncertain. V lost 0 bases to trimming and J lost 3 bases, with 15 bases between them. CDR3 size: 16 residues.

Concerning this clone itself: Other nucleotide sequences in the sample specify the same CDR3. This chain links TRBV6-5 with TRBJ2-2; D uncertain. Trimming took off 0 bases at V and 7 bases at J, with 3 bases between the two ends. The CDR3 runs 12 residues. Germline assignment: CDR1 MNHEY and CDR2 SVGAGI. CDR3 sequence (DNA): TGTGCCAGCAGTTACTCACGCGGGGAGCTGTTTTTT. Translating it yields CASSYSRGELFF.

The DNA of the CDR3 is TGTGCCAGCAGCTCAGGGACAGGGGATGAAAAACTGTTTTTT. This gives the protein CASSSGTGDEKLFF. The genes are TRBV7-9 and TRBJ1-4; 10 bases are shared with TRBD1. Germline CDR1 reads SEHNR; CDR2 reads FQNEAQ (reference sequence). Trimming cost V 4 bases and J 6 bases; bases outside gene matches: 2. The CDR3 sequence is 14 residues long. The whole variable domain, filled in from reference TRBV7-9 and TRBJ1-4, reads DTGVSQNPRHKITKRGQNVTFRCDPISEHNRLYWYRQTLGQGPEFLTYFQNEAQLEKSRLLSDRFSAERPKGSFSTLEIQRTEQGDSAMYLCASSSGTGDEKLFFGSGTQLSVL.

The chain couples TRBV7-9 to TRBJ2-7, with D unclear. With 2 bases removed from V and 4 bases from J, the gap between germline ends came to 12 bases. The length of the CDR3 is 14 residues. The germline V gene encodes CDR1 SEHNR and CDR2 FQNEAQ (reference sequence). The CDR3 DNA reads TGTGCCAGCAGCTTACTTCCACGAGAATACGAGCAGTACTTC. Translation: CASSLLPREYEQYF.

The V gene is TRBV28, the J gene TRBJ1-1; the D gene is possibly TRBD1 (5 bases). Germline CDR1 reads MDHEN; CDR2 reads SYDVKM. V was clipped by 2 bases and J by 1 base, with 5 bases between them. This CDR3 spans 13 amino acids. CDR3 DNA: TGTGCCAGCAGTTTAGACAGGAACACTGAAGCTTTCTTT. It encodes CASSLDRNTEAFF.

This clone was counted a single time. J is TRBJ2-1 and V is TRBV27; D possibly corresponds to TRBD1 (6 bases). Germline lookup yields CDR1 MNHEY and CDR2 SMNVEV (reference sequence). This CDR3 spans 19 amino acids. The germline V and J ends were trimmed by 0 bases and 0 bases, with 18 bases remaining between them. The CDR3 bases are TGTGCCAGCAGTTTATCGGGGCAGGGGAGCTCCAGCTCCTACAATGAGCAGTTCTTC. Its protein is CASSLSGQGSSSSYNEQFF.

The gene calls are TRBV6-4 and TRBJ2-3; 8 nucleotides align to TRBD2. The germline CDR1 and CDR2 sequences are MRHNA and SNTAGT. The junction had 5 bases not matched to a gene; V was cut back by 2 bases and J by 4 bases. The CDR3 sequence is 15 residues long. The chain's CDR3 is CASSDNSGTSDTQYF. Written as DNA, the CDR3 is TGTGCCAGCAGTGACAATAGCGGGACGTCAGATACGCAGTATTTT.

This clone was counted a single time. V is TRBV6-1 and J is TRBJ1-1; no reliable D call. The germline V gene has CDR1 MNHNS and CDR2 SASEGT. The V gene lost 2 bases and the J gene lost 2 bases, with 12 bases spanning the gap. This CDR3 has 15 amino acids. The CDR3 DNA follows: TGTGCCAGCAGTGAATACTGGCGGGGTAACACTGAAGCTTTCTTT. Translating it yields CASSEYWRGNTEAFF.

The chain is built from TRBV5-6 and TRBJ2-1; the D gene could be TRBD1 or TRBD2 (5 bases each). V was cut by 2 bases and J by 5 bases, with 14 bases left in between. This CDR3 has 15 amino acids. In germline, CDR1 is SGHDT, CDR2 YYEEEE. The CDR3 coding sequence is TGTGCCAGCAGCTTCCCGGGACCCTTGAACAATGAGCAGTTCTTC. Its translation: CASSFPGPLNNEQFF. Full variable domain (outside the CDR3, taken from reference TRBV5-6 and TRBJ2-1): DAGVTQSPTHLIKTRGQQVTLRCSPKSGHDTVSWYQQALGQGPQFIFQYYEEEERQRGNFPDRFSGHQFPNYSSELNVNALLLGDSALYLCASSFPGPLNNEQFFGPGTRLTVL.

The rearrangement joins TRBV7-9 to TRBJ2-7; no reliable D call. CDR1 is SEHNR and CDR2 is FQNEAQ in the germline V gene (reference sequence). Trimming removed 8 bases at V and 4 bases at J, with 18 bases between. The CDR3 runs 14 residues. The chain's CDR3 is CASGPPESRYEQYF. The CDR3 nucleotides read TGTGCCAGCGGCCCACCTGAAAGTCGTTACGAGCAGTACTTC.

This sequence joins TRBV7-9 and TRBJ2-7, with a weak D call TRBD1 (6 bases). CDR3 length: 14 residues. Germline CDR1 and CDR2: SEHNR and FQNEAQ (reference sequence). V was pared by 1 base and J by 6 bases, with 13 bases between. The CDR3 is CASSLGTVTGEQYF. Here the CDR3 DNA reads TGTGCCAGCAGCTTAGGGACAGTGACTGGCGAGCAGTACTTC.

The chain has TRBV6-4 and TRBJ2-1; TRBD2 aligns across 14 bases. V shed 6 bases, J shed 7 bases, and the junction held 5 bases outside the gene matches. The CDR3 is 15 residues long. Per the germline V gene, CDR1 is MRHNA and CDR2 is SNTAGT. CDR3 coding DNA: TGTGCCAGCAGGGAGACTAGCGGGAGGGCAAATGAGCAGTTCTTC. Amino acids: CASRETSGRANEQFF.

The genes are TRBV7-9 and TRBJ1-4; the D gene is possibly TRBD1 (5 bases). There are 15 residues in the CDR3. CDR1 is SEHNR, CDR2 FQNEAQ, per germline (reference sequence). V lost 4 bases and J 8 bases, leaving 17 bases between the germline ends. CDR3 amino acids: CASSSEGLSYEKLFF. The CDR3 DNA sequence: TGTGCCAGCAGCTCCGAGGGGTTAAGCTACGAAAAACTGTTTTTT.